This is a list of T cell receptor beta chains from one sample in a study of cytomegalovirus exposure and HLA in healthy donors. Method: immunoSEQ multiplex PCR; TCRdb's copy keeps in-frame clones and lacks some. The repertoire holds 180,000 or so clones, with about 82% as singletons. Specimen: PBMCs. The receptor source for this set is a female donor in good health and CMV-seronegative. Each CDR3 is given with its conserved first and last residue. The order of the fields is V gene, D gene, clone size, J gene, CDR3 protein, CDR3 DNA. A D gene is named only where the DNA matches it firmly. The size entry is marked missing in some rows and otherwise reads once, few, many or a size class.

>TRBV10-3|TRBD1|once|TRBJ1-2
CAISELGQGSSGYTF
TGTGCCATCAGTGAGTTGGGACAGGGGAGTTCTGGCTACACCTTC
>TRBV11-3|TRBD2|-|TRBJ2-1
CASSLQASGRFNEQFF
TGTGCCAGCAGTCTTCAAGCTAGCGGGAGGTTCAATGAGCAGTTCTTC
>TRBV5-8|TRBD1|few|TRBJ2-7
CASSLSHRGSYEQYF
TGTGCCAGCAGCTTGAGTCACAGGGGCTCCTACGAGCAGTACTTC
>TRBV5-1|TRBD2|-|TRBJ2-1
CASSAVTSGYYNEQFF
TGCGCCAGCAGCGCAGTAACTAGCGGATACTACAATGAGCAGTTCTTC
>TRBV7-9|-|once|TRBJ2-5
CASSLQGVGTQYF
TGTGCCAGCAGCTTACAGGGTGTTGGGACCCAGTACTTC
>TRBV6-5|TRBD1|-|TRBJ1-2
CASSRTGSNYGYTF
TGTGCCAGCAGTCGGACAGGATCTAACTATGGCTACACCTTC
>TRBV7-3|-|-|TRBJ1-1
CASSFGGARTEAFF
TGTGCCAGCAGCTTCGGGGGGGCGCGGACTGAAGCTTTCTTT
>TRBV5-3|TRBD2|few|TRBJ2-5
CARSWVWEGETQYF
TGTGCCAGAAGCTGGGTCTGGGAGGGGGAGACCCAGTACTTC
>TRBV5-1|TRBD1|-|TRBJ1-2
CASSLQGADGYTF
TGCGCCAGCAGCTTACAGGGGGCAGATGGCTACACCTTC
>TRBV28|-|-|TRBJ1-3
CASVAPGGNTIYF
TGTGCCAGCGTAGCCCCGGGAGGAAACACCATATATTTT
>TRBV5-4|-|-|TRBJ1-2
CASSEDGTNYGYTF
TGTGCCAGCAGCGAGGACGGGACTAACTATGGCTACACCTTC
>TRBV6-7|-|-|TRBJ1-5
CASSYSIGGGEGQPQHF
TGTGCCAGCAGTTACTCGATAGGGGGAGGGGAGGGGCAGCCCCAGCATTTT
>TRBV11-2|-|-|TRBJ2-6
CASSLPSGANGLTF
TGTGCCAGCAGCCTCCCCTCTGGGGCCAACGGCCTGACTTTC
>TRBV9|TRBD2|-|TRBJ2-3
CASSVVLAGGTDTQYF
TGTGCCAGCAGCGTAGTGCTAGCGGGGGGTACAGATACGCAGTATTTT
>TRBV18|TRBD2|-|TRBJ2-1
CASSPRTSGSYNEQFF
TGTGCCAGCTCACCACGGACTAGCGGCTCCTACAATGAGCAGTTCTTC
>TRBV4-2|-|-|TRBJ1-2
CASSQETGTRYGYTF
TGTGCCAGCAGCCAAGAGACCGGGACTCGCTATGGCTACACCTTC
>TRBV7-2|-|-|TRBJ2-7
CASSAGGQWYEQYF
TGTGCCAGCAGCGCCGGAGGGCAGTGGTACGAGCAGTACTTC
>TRBV7-2|-|few|TRBJ2-1
CASSLAGIHYNEQFF
TGTGCCAGCAGCTTAGCCGGGATCCACTACAATGAGCAGTTCTTC
>TRBV4-2|-|few|TRBJ2-5
CASSQTPGGAQYF
TGTGCCAGCAGCCAAACTCCGGGCGGGGCCCAGTACTTC
>TRBV5-4|TRBD2|once|TRBJ2-3
CASSSSRLAGRRRTDTQYF
TGTGCCAGCAGCTCCTCAAGACTAGCGGGGAGAAGACGCACAGATACGCAGTATTTT
>TRBV5-6|-|-|TRBJ2-1
CASSLGGLFSYNEQFF
TGTGCCAGCAGCTTGGGTGGGCTTTTCTCCTACAATGAGCAGTTCTTC
>TRBV4-3|-|-|TRBJ1-3
CASSQDWTATVGNTIYF
TGCGCCAGCAGCCAAGATTGGACAGCCACTGTTGGAAACACCATATATTTT
>TRBV5-4|TRBD1|-|TRBJ1-1
CASSYQGASTEAFF
TGTGCCAGCAGCTACCAGGGGGCGAGCACTGAAGCTTTCTTT
>TRBV28|-|-|TRBJ1-4
CASGGGANEKLFF
TGTGCCAGCGGCGGGGGGGCTAATGAAAAACTGTTTTTT
>TRBV19|-|few|TRBJ1-2
CASSGQARAF
TGTGCCAGTAGTGGCCAGGCCAGGGCCTTC
>TRBV9|-|-|TRBJ1-6
CASSVAGLPFNSPLHF
TGTGCCAGCAGCGTAGCAGGGCTTCCCTTTAATTCACCCCTCCACTTT
>TRBV6-1|TRBD1|-|TRBJ1-2
CASSEGEWTGIPYGYTF
TGTGCCAGCAGTGAAGGCGAATGGACAGGGATACCCTATGGCTACACCTTC
>TRBV6-1|TRBD1|few|TRBJ2-5
CATHSGHTGGETQYF
TGTGCCACCCATAGTGGACACACAGGGGGAGAGACCCAGTACTTC
>TRBV7-9|TRBD1|-|TRBJ1-1
CSSSLGGVSEAFF
TGTTCCAGCAGCTTAGGGGGCGTCTCTGAAGCTTTCTTT
>TRBV18|-|-|TRBJ2-2
CASPREGSGNTGELFF
TGTGCCAGCCCACGCGAGGGTAGCGGGAACACCGGGGAGCTGTTTTTT
>TRBV30|-|few|TRBJ1-6
CAWSVLYSPLHF
TGTGCCTGGAGTGTACTCTATTCACCCCTCCACTTT